The 21 T cell receptor beta chains below all came from one sample that was sequenced in a study of T cells in tumors and immune-related adverse events. Using immunoSEQ multiplex PCR, the repertoire was profiled, and TCRdb retains in-frame clones only, with some absent. The data contain roughly 5,100 clones, almost 65% of them singletons. The sample here was gut tissue, taken from a patient treated with anti-PD-1 therapy. These receptors all stem from a female donor with metastatic renal cell carcinoma.

The chain uses TRBV4-2 and TRBJ2-3; 12 nucleotides agree with TRBD2. Germline V gene sequence: CDR1 LGHNA, CDR2 YNFKEQ. The CDR3 is 16 amino acids. V lost 5 bases, J lost 4 bases, and 7 bases stayed unmatched. The CDR3 region has the DNA TGTGCCAGCAGCAATCGACTAGCGGGAGAGGCAGATACGCAGTATTTT. Translated: CASSNRLAGEADTQYF.

This clone occurred a few times. The chain joins TRBV7-9 to TRBJ1-5, with D unclear. The CDR3 sequence is 14 residues long. V dropped 8 bases and J dropped 0 bases, with 11 bases sitting between them. Germline-derived CDR1 and CDR2 are SEHNR and FQNEAQ (reference sequence). The CDR3 DNA reads TGTGCCAGCGGGGAATCGGATAGCAATCAGCCCCAGCATTTT. It is translated as CASGESDSNQPQHF.

The chain employs TRBV5-1 and TRBJ2-7, with 9 nucleotides matching TRBD1. V dropped 4 bases and J dropped 6; count of bases not matched to a gene: 11. Per the germline V gene, CDR1 is SGHRS and CDR2 is YFSETQ. The CDR3 is made up of 15 amino acids. Here the CDR3 reads CASSDPGQGYSEQYF. CDR3 DNA: TGCGCCAGCAGCGACCCGGGACAGGGTTATTCCGAGCAGTACTTC.

This chain uses TRBV6-1 with TRBJ2-1, with unresolved D. This CDR3 comprises 14 residues. V was shortened by 7 bases and J by 9 bases, with 19 bases between the two germline ends. The V gene's germline CDR1 is MNHNS and CDR2 SASEGT. Here the CDR3 DNA reads TGTGCCAGCATCCCAGTTGGCCTAGACGGTGAGCAGTTCTTC. Translated, it gives CASIPVGLDGEQFF.

The V gene is TRBV25-1, the J gene TRBJ2-7, with 8 bases lining up with TRBD1. With V trimmed by 3 bases and J by 1 base, 5 bases remained unmatched. This CDR3 comprises 15 residues. CDR1 MGHDK and CDR2 SYGVNS come from the germline V gene. This CDR3 reads CASSDSGDRSYEQYF. CDR3 coding DNA: TGTGCCAGCAGTGATTCGGGGGACAGGTCCTACGAGCAGTACTTC.

The chain joins TRBV6-5 to TRBJ2-1; the D is unclear. The CDR3 runs 13 residues. Trimming left V 0 bases short and J 7 bases short, with 7 bases between. The germline V gene encodes CDR1 MNHEY and CDR2 SVGAGI. DNA for the CDR3: TGTGCCAGCAGTTACTCGAGGTGGAATGAGCAGTTCTTC. Amino acid sequence: CASSYSRWNEQFF.

This rearrangement joins TRBV7-9 to TRBJ2-3; 8 nucleotides line up with TRBD1. J gave up 1 base and V 0 bases, and 6 bases lay outside the gene matches. This CDR3 comprises 17 residues. Germline values: CDR1 SEHNR, CDR2 FQNEAQ (reference sequence). As DNA, the CDR3 is TGTGCCAGCAGCTTAGCGAGGACAGGGCAAGGCACAGATACGCAGTATTTT. It encodes CASSLARTGQGTDTQYF. The full variable domain, completed using reference TRBV7-9 and TRBJ2-3, is DTGVSQNPRHKITKRGQNVTFRCDPISEHNRLYWYRQTLGQGPEFLTYFQNEAQLEKSRLLSDRFSAERPKGSFSTLEIQRTEQGDSAMYLCASSLARTGQGTDTQYFGPGTRLTVL.

This clone is deemed medium-sized. The V gene is TRBV5-6, the J gene TRBJ1-6; D gene unclear. Germline V CDR1 and CDR2: SGHDT, YYEEEE. The CDR3 runs 14 residues. Trimming left V 1 base short and J 8 bases short, with 10 bases between. The CDR3 DNA reads as TGTGCCAGCAGCTTGCCCCGGACGGATTCACCCCTCCACTTT. Translated: CASSLPRTDSPLHF.

The chain carries TRBV7-2 and TRBJ2-2; 10 nucleotides line up with TRBD1. The CDR3 loop spans 15 amino acids. Trimming removed 0 bases from V and 7 bases from J; junction bases left unmatched: 2. Germline-derived CDR1 and CDR2 are SGHTA and FQGNSA. CDR3 loop: CASSLATGGNGELFF. Here the CDR3 DNA reads TGTGCCAGCAGCTTAGCGACAGGGGGCAACGGGGAGCTGTTTTTT.

This clone was recorded only once. V is TRBV11-2 and J is TRBJ2-3; TRBD2 matches at 12 bases. CDR1 is SGHAT, CDR2 FQNNGV, per germline. CDR3 length: 19 residues. Losses at the gene ends were 3 bases for V and 4 bases for J; bases not matched to a gene: 14. CDR3 coding DNA: TGTGCCAGCAGCTTGTCTTTCGGCACTAGCGGGGGGAACGCAGATACGCAGTATTTT. This codes for CASSLSFGTSGGNADTQYF.

This chain links TRBV11-2 with TRBJ2-3, with D possibly called TRBD1 or TRBD2 (5 bases each). There are 15 residues in the CDR3. The germline V gene has CDR1 SGHAT and CDR2 FQNNGV. Trimming removed 6 bases from V and 0 bases from J, with 13 bases in between. CDR3 nucleotides: TGTGCCAGCAGGAGCCGGGGCGGTAGCACAGATACGCAGTATTTT. Its protein is CASRSRGGSTDTQYF.

The chain couples TRBV6-1 to TRBJ1-1, with D tentatively TRBD1 (5 bases). Germline lookup yields CDR1 MNHNS and CDR2 SASEGT. The CDR3 sequence is 15 residues long. V was clipped by 4 bases and J by 5 bases, with 17 bases between them. The DNA for the CDR3 is TGTGCCAGCAGTGGTCGCAGGGTTCTGATGACTGAAGCTTTCTTT. Residues: CASSGRRVLMTEAFF.

The J gene is TRBJ2-3, the V gene TRBV6-5, with D maybe TRBD2 (6 bases). The V end lost 2 bases, the J end lost 6 bases, and 12 bases lay between the germline ends. The CDR3 runs to 14 residues. CDR1 and CDR2 from the germline V gene are MNHEY and SVGAGI. Here the CDR3 reads CASSYRRRGDTQYF. CDR3 DNA sequence: TGTGCCAGCAGTTACAGGCGCCGGGGGGATACGCAGTATTTT.

The rearrangement uses TRBV21-1 and TRBJ1-1. TRBV21-1 has pseudogene status. There are 14 residues in the CDR3. CDR3 nucleotide sequence: TGTGCCAGTCCGTGGGGGGGGGATGACACTGAAGCTTTCTTT. Protein sequence: CASPWGGDDTEAFF.

V gene TRBV11-2 combines with J gene TRBJ2-5; D remains ambiguous. V gave up 4 bases and J gave up 7 bases, with 10 bases separating them. The CDR3 covers 12 residues. Germline loops: CDR1 SGHAT, CDR2 FQNNGV. CDR3 in amino acids: CASSSLRGTQYF. In DNA form, the CDR3 reads TGTGCCAGCAGCTCCCTTAGAGGGACCCAGTACTTC. Supplemented by reference TRBV11-2 and TRBJ2-5, the full variable domain reads EAGVAQSPRYKIIEKRQSVAFWCNPISGHATLYWYQQILGQGPKLLIQFQNNGVVDDSQLPKDRFSAERLKGVDSTLKIQPAKLEDSAVYLCASSSLRGTQYFGPGTRLLVL.

This clone was seen a single time. The chain links TRBV6-6 to TRBJ1-1; D gene ambiguous. The V end lost 4 bases, the J end lost 5 bases, and 8 bases lay between the germline ends. The CDR3 covers 12 residues. CDR1 is MNHNY, CDR2 SVGAGI, per germline (reference sequence). CDR3 residues: CASSFSETEAFF. DNA of the CDR3: TGTGCCAGCAGTTTCTCTGAGACTGAAGCTTTCTTT.

Of note for this clone: The same CDR3 arises from other DNA sequences in this sample as well. The rearrangement uses TRBV14 and TRBJ2-7; no firm D call. The V and J ends lost 4 bases and 1 base respectively, with 2 bases between them. The CDR3 contains 11 residues. CDR1 and CDR2 (germline): SGHDN, FVKESK. CDR3 sequence: CASSLSYEQYF. CDR3 sequence (DNA): TGTGCCAGCAGCCTATCCTACGAGCAGTACTTC.

The chain carries TRBV11-2 and TRBJ2-1; D unclear. Germline V lookup: CDR1 SGHAT, CDR2 FQNNGV. Trimming stripped 2 bases from V and 0 bases from J, with 8 bases between. This CDR3 spans 15 amino acids. The CDR3 DNA follows: TGTGCCAGCAGCTTATACTCGAGCTCCTACAATGAGCAGTTCTTC. It yields the protein CASSLYSSSYNEQFF.

This chain connects TRBV20-1 to TRBJ1-2; TRBD1 is a possible D gene (6 bases). This CDR3 spans 11 amino acids. Trimming shortened V by 3 bases and J by 5 bases, and 7 bases separated the two germline ends. In germline, CDR1 is DFQATT, CDR2 SNEGSKA (reference sequence). The CDR3 DNA sequence: TGCAGTGCTAGCCAGGGGTATGGCTACACCTTC. As protein: CSASQGYGYTF.

The chain joins TRBV11-2 to TRBJ2-7; TRBD1 aligns across 8 bases. The junction had 10 bases not matched to a gene; V was cut back by 0 bases and J by 6 bases. The CDR3 covers 16 residues. Germline V CDR1 and CDR2: SGHAT, FQNNGV. CDR3 loop: CASSLDLGTGGSEQYF. In nucleotides, the CDR3 is TGTGCCAGCAGCTTAGATCTCGGGACAGGTGGCAGCGAGCAGTACTTC.

V gene TRBV11-3 combines with J gene TRBJ2-7; perhaps TRBD2 as D (5 bases). Germline V gives CDR1 SGHNT, CDR2 YENEEA. V lost 3 bases, J lost 2 bases, and 14 bases lay in between. This CDR3 contains 15 residues. The CDR3 here is CASSFKGVGTYEQYF. The CDR3 nucleotides read TGTGCCAGCAGCTTCAAGGGAGTTGGCACCTACGAGCAGTACTTC.